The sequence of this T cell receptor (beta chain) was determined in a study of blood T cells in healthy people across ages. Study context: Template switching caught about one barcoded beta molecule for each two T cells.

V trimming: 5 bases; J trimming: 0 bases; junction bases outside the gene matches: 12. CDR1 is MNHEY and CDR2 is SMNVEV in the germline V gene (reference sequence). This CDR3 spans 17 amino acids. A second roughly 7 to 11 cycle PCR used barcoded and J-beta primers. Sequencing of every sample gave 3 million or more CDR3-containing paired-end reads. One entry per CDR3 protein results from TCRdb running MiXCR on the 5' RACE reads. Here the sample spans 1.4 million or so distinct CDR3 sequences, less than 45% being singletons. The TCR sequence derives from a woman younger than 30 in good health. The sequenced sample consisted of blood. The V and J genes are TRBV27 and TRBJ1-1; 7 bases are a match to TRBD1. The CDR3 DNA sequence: TGTGCCAGCAGTAGACGGACAGGACCAGCAATGAACACTGAAGCTTTCTTT. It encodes CASSRRTGPAMNTEAFF.